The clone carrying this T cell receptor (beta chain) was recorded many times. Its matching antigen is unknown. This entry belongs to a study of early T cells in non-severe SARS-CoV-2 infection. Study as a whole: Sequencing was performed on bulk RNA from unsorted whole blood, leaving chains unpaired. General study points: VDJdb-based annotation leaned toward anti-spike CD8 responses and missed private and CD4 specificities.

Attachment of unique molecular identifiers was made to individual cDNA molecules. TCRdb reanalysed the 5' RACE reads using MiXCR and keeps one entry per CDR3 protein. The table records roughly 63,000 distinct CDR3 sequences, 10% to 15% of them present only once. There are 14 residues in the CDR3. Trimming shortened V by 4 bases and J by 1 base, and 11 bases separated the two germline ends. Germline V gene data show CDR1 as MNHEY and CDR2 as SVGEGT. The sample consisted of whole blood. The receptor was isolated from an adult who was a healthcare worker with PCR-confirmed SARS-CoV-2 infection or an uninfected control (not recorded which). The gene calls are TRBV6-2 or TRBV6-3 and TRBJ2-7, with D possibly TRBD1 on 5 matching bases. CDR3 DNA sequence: TGTGCCAGCAGTTCCTCCAGGGTTTCCTACGAGCAGTACTTC. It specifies CASSSSRVSYEQYF.